The next 21 T cell receptor beta chains were all read from a single sample in a study of identical twins. TCRdb reprocessed the 5' RACE reads with MiXCR, giving one entry per CDR3 protein. The data contain about 790,000 distinct CDR3 sequences, 15% to 20% of them singletons. These same data were also listed under a study on T cells expressing NK-cell markers.

Input material: PBMCs. All receptors come from a woman aged 18-29 years in good health.

There are many counts of this clonotype. The chain recombines TRBV7-8 with TRBJ2-3; D is perhaps TRBD1 (6 bases). Germline-derived CDR1 and CDR2 are SGHVS and FQNEAQ. V gave up 5 bases and J gave up 4 bases, with 10 bases separating them. CDR3 length: 13 residues. The CDR3 DNA follows: TGTGCCAGCAGCACCCAGGGGTCAGATACGCAGTATTTT. This sequence encodes CASSTQGSDTQYF.

This rearrangement joins TRBV20-1 to TRBJ2-3; D remains unclear. Germline values: CDR1 DFQATT, CDR2 SNEGSKA (reference sequence). Trimming shortened V by 4 bases and J by 2 bases, and 7 bases separated the two germline ends. The CDR3 runs to 12 residues. The CDR3 DNA follows: TGCAGTGCTACCAGTAACACAGATACGCAGTATTTT. Protein product: CSATSNTDTQYF.

Only a few counts were recorded for this clonotype. The chain carries TRBV7-9 and TRBJ1-5; D is unclear. Germline loops: CDR1 SEHNR, CDR2 FQNEAQ (reference sequence). Trimming took off 1 base at V and 3 bases at J, with 10 bases between the two ends. The CDR3 loop spans 15 amino acids. The CDR3 nucleotides are TGTGCCAGCAGCTTAGAGGGTAGCAACAATCAGCCCCAGCATTTT. The encoded protein is CASSLEGSNNQPQHF.

Only a few counts were recorded for this clonotype. The chain links TRBV7-9 to TRBJ2-1; D is possibly TRBD1 (5 bases). Germline V gene data show CDR1 as SEHNR and CDR2 as FQNEAQ (reference sequence). V dropped 4 bases and J dropped 7 bases, with 23 bases sitting between them. The CDR3 is 17 amino acids. For the CDR3, the DNA is TGTGCCAGCAGCTCCTGGGGCCGGGCTGCCGCCCGGAATGAGCAGTTCTTC. It yields the protein CASSSWGRAAARNEQFF. Full variable domain (outside the CDR3, taken from reference TRBV7-9 and TRBJ2-1): DTGVSQNPRHKITKRGQNVTFRCDPISEHNRLYWYRQTLGQGPEFLTYFQNEAQLEKSRLLSDRFSAERPKGSFSTLEIQRTEQGDSAMYLCASSSWGRAAARNEQFFGPGTRLTVL.

In its sample, this clonotype was seen a few times. The V gene is TRBV20-1, the J gene TRBJ1-1, with a possible D match to TRBD1 (5 bases). Germline CDR1 DFQATT, CDR2 SNEGSKA (reference sequence). This CDR3 has 12 amino acids. V was pared by 6 bases and J by 3 bases, with 11 bases between. The CDR3 protein is CSATREHTEAFF. The CDR3 DNA reads TGCAGTGCCACCAGGGAGCACACTGAAGCTTTCTTT.

The chain combines TRBV12-3 or TRBV12-4 with TRBJ2-1; the match to TRBD2 covers 10 bases. V lost 7 bases and J lost 4; bases outside the gene matches: 10. The length of the CDR3 is 16 residues. In DNA form, the CDR3 reads TGTGCCAGCACCTTTCTAGCGGGAGTGCGTTACAATGAGCAGTTCTTC. Its translation: CASTFLAGVRYNEQFF.

The rearrangement joins TRBV11-1 to TRBJ2-1; D tentatively reads TRBD1 or TRBD2 (7 bases each). Germline CDR1 reads SGHAT; CDR2 reads FQDESV (reference sequence). The CDR3 is made up of 14 amino acids. V lost 8 bases and J 4 bases, leaving 15 bases between the germline ends. The CDR3 DNA is TGTGCCAGCGGGGAGGGACAGAATTACAATGAGCAGTTCTTC. Its protein is CASGEGQNYNEQFF.

This clonotype occurred a few times. The rearrangement links TRBV5-1 to TRBJ2-1, with 7 bases matching TRBD1. V was clipped by 0 bases and J by 7 bases; unmatched bases: 7. This CDR3 has 15 residues. Germline lookup yields CDR1 SGHRS and CDR2 YFSETQ. Written as DNA, the CDR3 is TGCGCCAGCAGCTTGGGGGGGACAGTAAAGAATGAGCAGTTCTTC. Protein product: CASSLGGTVKNEQFF. The whole variable domain, remainder taken from reference TRBV5-1 and TRBJ2-1, is KAGVTQTPRYLIKTRGQQVTLSCSPISGHRSVSWYQQTPGQGLQFLFEYFSETQRNKGNFPGRFSGRQFSNSRSEMNVSTLELGDSALYLCASSLGGTVKNEQFFGPGTRLTVL.

A few counts support this clonotype. This rearrangement joins TRBV7-9 to TRBJ1-6, with 8 bases that match TRBD1. Germline CDR1 SEHNR, CDR2 FQNEAQ (reference sequence). CDR3 length equals 14 residues. Trimming cost V 6 bases and J 9 bases; bases outside gene matches: 7. The CDR3 loop is CASRLRDRSSPLHF. DNA of the CDR3: TGTGCCAGCAGACTACGGGACAGGTCTTCACCCCTCCACTTT.

This clonotype was detected only a few times. Germline is not matched at one junction end, which may reflect a read error. The DNA for the CDR3 is TGCAGTGCTAGAGATTGGGACGCGTTC. Its translation: CSARDWDAF. V gene TRBV20-1 combines with J gene TRBJ1-2; D possibly corresponds to TRBD1 (5 bases). The V gene's germline CDR1 is DFQATT and CDR2 SNEGSKA (reference sequence). The CDR3 runs to 9 residues.

The V and J genes are TRBV10-3 and TRBJ2-7; D ambiguous. CDR1 is ENHRY, CDR2 SYGVKD, per germline. The CDR3 totals 14 residues. Trimming removed 0 bases at V and 2 bases at J, with 8 bases between. As DNA, the CDR3 is TGTGCCATCAGTGAGTCTTTTTCCGCCTACGAGCAGTACTTC. It codes for CAISESFSAYEQYF.

Worth noting for this clonotype: A read error may be the cause here, since a much bigger clone is one base away. The conserved phenylalanine or tryptophan is not found at the CDR3 terminus, so this likely reflects a read error. The chain carries TRBV6-1 and TRBJ2-7; 11 bases map to TRBD1. Germline-derived CDR1 and CDR2 are MNHNS and SASEGT. The V and J ends lost 8 bases and 5 bases, in that order; junction bases with no gene match: 11. The CDR3 runs to 15 residues. The CDR3 reads CASPIPGQGAHEQYL. CDR3 coding DNA: TGTGCCAGCCCCATCCCCGGACAGGGGGCTCACGAGCAGTACCTC.

The V gene is TRBV7-2, the J gene TRBJ1-1, with D hard to call. Trimming took 1 base from V and 4 from J, leaving 10 bases between them. This CDR3 contains 14 residues. CDR1 SGHTA and CDR2 FQGNSA come from the germline V gene. CDR3 in amino acids: CASSLVPSVTEAFF. CDR3 sequence (DNA): TGTGCCAGCAGCTTAGTACCGAGCGTCACTGAAGCTTTCTTT.

This clonotype was seen more than once but under ten times. V gene TRBV29-1 combines with J gene TRBJ2-3; 7 nucleotides align to TRBD2. Germline assignment: CDR1 SQVTM and CDR2 ANQGSEA. The CDR3 sequence is 15 residues long. J gave up 0 bases and V 4 bases, and 7 bases lay outside the gene matches. CDR3 region: CSVASLAGSTDTQYF. In DNA form, the CDR3 reads TGCAGCGTTGCCTCCTTAGCGGGTAGCACAGATACGCAGTATTTT.

This clonotype has a handful of counts. The CDR3 region has the DNA TGCAGTGCTAGTAGTCAGGGCAACTATGGCTACACCTTC. It encodes CSASSQGNYGYTF. The gene calls are TRBV20-1 and TRBJ1-2; possible D gene TRBD1, 5 bases. The V end was cut by 3 bases, the J end by 2 bases, with 10 bases between. CDR3 length: 13 residues. The germline V gene has CDR1 DFQATT and CDR2 SNEGSKA (reference sequence).

CDR3 in DNA: TGTGCCAGCAGTACGACTAGCGAGGTTAGAGAGCAGTTCTTC. Translated: CASSTTSEVREQFF. V and J are TRBV7-9 and TRBJ2-1; 8 positions match TRBD2. CDR1 is SEHNR and CDR2 is FQNEAQ in the germline V gene (reference sequence). The CDR3 is 14 residues long. The V segment lost 6 bases and the J segment 10 bases; nucleotides outside the gene matches: 11.

The V and J genes are TRBV7-9 and TRBJ2-2; either TRBD1 or TRBD2 may fit D (5 bases each). This CDR3 is 15 amino acids long. Germline V lookup: CDR1 SEHNR, CDR2 FQNEAQ (reference sequence). Trimming removed 5 bases from V and 5 bases from J, with 15 bases in between. The CDR3 region is CASSLIWDGTGELFF. The CDR3 region has the DNA TGTGCCAGCAGCCTGATATGGGACGGGACCGGGGAGCTGTTTTTT.

This clonotype has at least ten counts. The V and J genes are TRBV12-3 or TRBV12-4 and TRBJ2-4; a possible D gene is TRBD1 (5 bases). The CDR3 is 13 residues long. V was clipped by 6 bases and J by 14 bases, with 20 bases between them. The CDR3 spells CASRTATTGPKYF. The DNA for the CDR3 is TGTGCCAGCAGGACAGCAACGACTGGACCCAAGTACTTC.

This clonotype has a handful of counts. This chain connects TRBV6-5 to TRBJ1-3; unclear D gene. Trimming cost V 1 base and J 4 bases, with 14 bases left between them. The germline V gene encodes CDR1 MNHEY and CDR2 SVGAGI. This CDR3 region has 16 residues. The CDR3 nucleotides read TGTGCCAGCAGTTACTTAATAGTGGATGTCGGAAACACCATATATTTT. Amino acid sequence: CASSYLIVDVGNTIYF.

The chain is built from TRBV20-1 and TRBJ2-7; D possibly corresponds to TRBD2 (6 bases). CDR1 DFQATT and CDR2 SNEGSKA come from the germline V gene (reference sequence). The CDR3 sequence is 14 residues long. V lost 7 bases and J lost 2, with 18 bases in between. CDR3 sequence (DNA): TGCAGTGTAGGAGGGCTAATACCCCCCTACGAGCAGTACTTC. Amino acid sequence: CSVGGLIPPYEQYF.

The chain combines TRBV20-1 with TRBJ1-2, with D possibly TRBD1 on 6 matching bases. Per germline, CDR1 DFQATT and CDR2 SNEGSKA (reference sequence). The CDR3 sequence is 16 residues long. Trimming pared 1 base from V and 4 bases from J, leaving 19 bases between. The CDR3, as DNA: TGCAGTGCTAGAGTGACAGGAATCGGAGCCCTCTATGGCTACACCTTC. As protein: CSARVTGIGALYGYTF.